Described below is a single T cell receptor (beta chain) sequence and its context. Its antigen remains unidentified. Base quality data are lacking; no much larger clone is found one base away. Library construction relied on the immunoSEQ multiplex PCR assay. For the multiplex PCR, a mixture combining 60 forward primers for TCR Vbeta segments and 13 reverse primers for TCR Jbeta segments was used. A multiplex PCR assay on genomic DNA amplified the CDR3 region of rearranged TCR beta genes. Amplified TCR beta libraries were sequenced as 87-base-pair reads on the Illumina HiSeq System. The study's processing was this. Across the roughly 700 repertoires, a later analysis counted around 80 million unique TCR beta chains, 8.5 million to 12 million of which were shared by at least two donors. Raw reads were error-corrected and collapsed into unique sequences by a nearest-neighbor algorithm in which closely related sequences were merged to remove PCR and sequencing errors. To assign V, D and J gene segments, CDR3 sequences were aligned to IMGT reference sequences. Each retained sequence needed at least a six-nucleotide match to both a V gene segment and a J gene segment. A rearrangement counted as productive if the CDR3 had no stop codons and remained in frame with V and J, and every other rearrangement counted as non-productive. Following IMGT convention, CDR3 was defined as the stretch from the second conserved V-encoded cysteine to the conserved J-encoded phenylalanine. The earlier analysis of more than 450 of the donors excluded sequences that lacked an unambiguous match to a single V gene segment. An earlier analysis of roughly 590 of the donors called V segments functional above 56.7% productive rearrangements and segregating when the between-donor standard deviation exceeded 5%. To diagnose cytomegalovirus status from the catalog of TCR beta chain sequences, a statistical classification framework was built. A later analysis assigned V and J genes by comparing TCR nucleotide sequences with IMGT/GENE-DB human TR gene sequences. Using the TCRdist pipeline, a later analysis assigned CDR3 sequences along with most-parsimonious VDJ recombination scenarios. In a later analysis, every TCR beta chain was defined by the combination of its CDR3 amino acid sequence and its V-gene family, and reads without a unique V-gene family were dropped. In a later analysis, fewer than 600 highly shared, low-generation-probability nucleotide sequences were removed to address suspected cross-contamination and a sequencing artifact. In a later analysis, a clonal expansion index for each public chain was calculated from normalized within-repertoire ranks of inferred template counts. In a later analysis, generation probabilities were computed with a VDJ recombination model fitted to out-of-frame rearrangements, and the resulting probabilities were checked against IGoR. In a later analysis, hypergeometric tests were used to score TCR-TCR, TCR-HLA and TCR-CMV co-occurrence, with a repertoire-size bias correction applied to TCR pairs. To estimate false discovery rates, a later analysis permuted the HLA or CMV assignments 20 times. In a later analysis, co-occurring TCRs were grouped using DBSCAN, with TCRdist sequence similarity added in when clustering inside HLA-allele-positive subsets. Repertoires with fewer than 30,000 or more than 120,000 public chains were left out of co-occurrence clustering, as were a few repertoires with anomalous nucleotide sharing. The immuneACCESS repertoire file appears here via TCRdb, limited to in-frame rearrangements. These files lack a portion of the clones; in checked studies, under half of the deficit traces to unresolved V genes, and the cause of the others is not known. V and J calls and clone size are those listed in that table; D and trimming were worked out from the DNA. The sample records some 200,000 clones, 70% to 80% of which are singletons. The ten largest clonotypes hold over 1.5% of the sample.

The source of the sample is a study of cytomegalovirus exposure and HLA in healthy donors (dated by TCRdb to the late 2010s). Looking at the study overall: According to an earlier analysis of around 600 of the donors, about 179 million T cells yielded some 110 million unique TCR beta sequences and 276 Gb of sequence data. Roughly 320 gigabases of sequencing data and about 92 million unique TCR sequences made up an early release that covered approximately 650 HLA-typed donors. Of the 398 genotyped donors, less than 85% were placed in the genetic ancestry cluster associated with self-reported Caucasian donors. Among about 360 genotyped donors of the cohort, an average of roughly 240,000 unique TCR beta nucleotide sequences were sequenced per donor, roughly 20% of them non-productive. In a later analysis, previously published TCR beta repertoires from 666 donors were re-analyzed and high-resolution HLA genotyping was added so that TCR occurrence patterns could be studied. A separate validation cohort of over a hundred different subjects was used in addition to the roughly 700-subject first cohort. To predict cytomegalovirus infection status, the study combined high-throughput TCR immunosequencing, statistical association of individual TCRs with disease status, and machine learning. Every discovery cohort repertoire had been produced on one sequencing platform. To decide whether each TCR beta V gene segment behaved as functional or pseudogenic, an earlier analysis of approximately 620 of the donors relied on high-throughput TCR beta sequencing. Five DR-DQ haplotypes were treated as single units for association and clustering because of strong linkage in the cohort. The later analysis used no new phenotypic data to find candidate immune exposures, relying instead on TCR beta sequences and their occurrence across donors. Donor age, sex, ethnicity and CMV serostatus were collected together with the repertoire data. Class I and class II HLA loci were covered by the typing at four-digit resolution. The study profiled the T cell repertoires of about 720 subjects by immunosequencing and related them to cytomegalovirus serostatus. In a later genetic analysis, genome-wide SNP genotypes for about three fifths of the 666 donors were used, and that subset was treated as a discovery cohort. The number of donors typed differed by locus, with 629-630 for A, B, C, DRB1 and DQB1, approximately 500 for DQA1, about 610 for DPA1, and about 450 for DPB1. The aim of the study was to test whether cataloging public T cell receptors could identify signatures of past pathogen exposure.

Beyond this particular receptor, the publication reports: A further reported finding was that TCR beta sequences accurately predicted the HLA-A and HLA-B alleles for most subjects in the first cohort. A group of highly shared sequence variants was considered likely to be a technical artifact of the sequencing pipeline. According to a later genetic analysis, donors in an Asian-associated ancestry cluster had fewer N-insertions in productive TCRs than the approximately 650-donor mean. A later analysis found that most CMV-associated TCR beta chains appeared HLA-restricted, with HLA associations seemingly driven largely by CMV exposure. Most TCR sequences were seen in very few donors, while some public TCRs were found in many individuals. The classifier was reported to diagnose cytomegalovirus status with high specificity and sensitivity in both the original and validation cohorts. According to a later analysis, parvovirus B19, influenza, CMV and Epstein-Barr virus appeared linked to several top co-occurrence clusters. The only immune exposure information available for the cohort was CMV serostatus. In a later genetic analysis, a missense DCLRE1C variant was associated with V-gene and J-gene trimming of TCR beta chains, and the association was replicated in an independent cohort. Roughly uniform sequencing depth across donors was assumed in presence/absence analyses, although this assumption may not hold. In an earlier analysis of about 600 of the donors, most TCR beta V segments appeared in productive rearrangements about 90% or about 30% of the time, broadly matching IMGT annotations. Because some donors lacked HLA typing at each locus, the association tests relied only on the typed subset. Correlated functional status among segregating V segments might reflect linkage disequilibrium, but an unknown experimental factor could not be ruled out. At a false discovery rate of 0.05, a later analysis linked 16,951 TCR beta sequences to specific HLA alleles. When HLA alleles, especially DR and DQ, strongly co-occurred, TCR associations were difficult to assign to individual alleles. A few of the identified cytomegalovirus-associated TCR beta chains were confirmed in vitro to be specific for cytomegalovirus antigens. In a later analysis, HLA-associated TCR beta chains showed more clonal expansion and lower generation probabilities than non-associated chains that were equally common. Because counts were too low, 15 to 20 rarely observed V segments, including chromosome 9 orphons, were excluded from the earlier analysis of a few hundred of the donors. The study gave a list of some 150 TCR beta chains associated with cytomegalovirus. Only TCR beta chains were sequenced in this cohort, and the absence of alpha or paired-chain data limited detectable features. In a later analysis, TCR association rates were found to vary across HLA loci, with the most associated TCRs seen for DRB1 alleles and the fewest for HLA-C alleles. According to the authors, the approach could potentially be generalized to other disease states and immunological phenotypes. Because the 87-base-pair reads could not distinguish some IMGT-functional V segments, including TRBV6-2 and TRBV6-3, those segments were excluded.

The cohort consisted of some 670 healthy bone marrow donors. At the time of sampling, all cohort members were nominally healthy, though unrecorded immune exposures were likely present. The donor was CMV seropositive and was included in the group of almost 300 seropositive cohort members. A peripheral blood sample was provided by each donor, and peripheral blood mononuclear cells were used for TCR beta sequencing. The Qiagen DNeasy Blood Extraction Kit was used to extract genomic DNA from the blood cell samples. The germline V end is reduced by 7 bases and the J end by 6 bases; junction bases left unmatched: 14. Taken from cysteine to phenylalanine, the CDR3 has 15 residues. Just the 45-base CDR3 DNA is kept, in frame starting at base 1. Based on the germline V gene, the CDR1 and CDR2 sequences are MNHNS and SASEGT.

This TCR came from a girl aged 10 to 17 in good health and CMV-seropositive. The V and J segments used are TRBV6-1 and TRBJ1-2; TRBD1 fits 7 bases in the junction. Sequenced material: PBMCs. The CDR3 amino acid sequence is: CASTETGTQLNGYTF. In nucleotides, the sequence is TGTGCCAGCACTGAGACAGGGACACAACTCAATGGCTACACCTTC.